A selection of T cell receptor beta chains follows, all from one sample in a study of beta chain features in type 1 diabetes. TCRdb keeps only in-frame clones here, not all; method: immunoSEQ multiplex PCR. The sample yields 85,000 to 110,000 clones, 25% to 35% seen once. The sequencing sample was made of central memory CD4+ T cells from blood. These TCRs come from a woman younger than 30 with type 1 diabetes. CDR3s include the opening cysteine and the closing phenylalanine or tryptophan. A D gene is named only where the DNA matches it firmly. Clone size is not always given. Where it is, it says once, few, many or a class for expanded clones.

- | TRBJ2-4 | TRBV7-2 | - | CASSLSGLDSIQYF | TGTGCCAGCAGTCTCTCCGGTCTAGACAGCATTCAGTACTTC
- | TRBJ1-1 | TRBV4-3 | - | CASSQERFLNTEAFF | TGCGCCAGCAGCCAAGAACGGTTTCTGAACACTGAAGCTTTCTTT
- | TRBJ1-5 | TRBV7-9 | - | CASSLVAGQPQHF | TGTGCCAGCAGCTTAGTGGCAGGCCAGCCCCAGCATTTT
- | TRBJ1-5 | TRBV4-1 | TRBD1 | CASSQVDRGIQPQHF | TGCGCCAGCAGCCAGGTAGACAGGGGAATCCAGCCCCAACATTTT
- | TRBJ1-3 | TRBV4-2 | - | CASSQDPSSGNTIYF | TGTGCCAGCAGCCAAGACCCGAGCTCTGGAAACACCATATATTTT
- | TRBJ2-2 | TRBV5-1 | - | CASSPAGPGELFF | TGCGCCAGCAGCCCGGCGGGGCCCGGGGAGCTGTTTTTT
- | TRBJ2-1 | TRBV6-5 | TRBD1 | CASSFSEGANEQFF | TGTGCCAGCAGTTTCTCCGAGGGGGCGAATGAGCAGTTCTTC
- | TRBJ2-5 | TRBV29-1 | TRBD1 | CSVYRGRETQYF | TGCAGCGTTTACAGGGGGCGGGAGACCCAGTACTTC
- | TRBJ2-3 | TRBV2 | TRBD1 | CASSTDRGSTDTQYF | TGTGCCAGCAGTACTGACAGGGGGAGCACAGATACGCAGTATTTT
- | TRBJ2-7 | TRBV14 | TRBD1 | CASSQRDRAPYEQYF | TGTGCCAGCAGCCAACGGGACAGGGCCCCCTACGAGCAGTACTTC
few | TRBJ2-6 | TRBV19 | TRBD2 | CASSINPLVTSGSTGANVLTF | TGTGCCAGTAGTATAAACCCCCTCGTGACTAGCGGGAGTACTGGGGCCAACGTCCTGACTTTC
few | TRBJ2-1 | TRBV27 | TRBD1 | CASSLIGQGGWDNEQFF | TGTGCCAGCAGTTTAATAGGACAGGGTGGGTGGGACAATGAGCAGTTCTTC
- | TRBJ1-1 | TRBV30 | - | CAWRPIRNTEAFF | TGTGCCTGGAGACCGATTAGGAACACTGAAGCTTTCTTT
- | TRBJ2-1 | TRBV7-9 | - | CASRAKQGPTHNEQFF | TGTGCCAGCAGGGCTAAACAGGGACCAACACACAATGAGCAGTTCTTC
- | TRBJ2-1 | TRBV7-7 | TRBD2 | CASSSGTSVNEQFF | TGTGCCAGCAGCTCGGGGACTAGCGTCAATGAGCAGTTCTTC
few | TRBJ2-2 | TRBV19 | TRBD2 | CATGGYWAGGPAGELFF | TGTGCCACCGGGGGGTATTGGGCGGGAGGGCCCGCCGGGGAGCTGTTTTTT
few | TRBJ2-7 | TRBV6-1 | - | CATTGLWSSYEQYF | TGTGCCACCACAGGGCTCTGGAGCTCCTACGAGCAGTACTTC
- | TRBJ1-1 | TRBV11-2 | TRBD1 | CASRNQGDTEAFF | TGTGCCAGCAGGAACCAGGGGGACACTGAAGCTTTCTTT
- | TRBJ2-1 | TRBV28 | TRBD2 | CASSLFLSGRADEQFF | TGTGCCAGCAGTCTATTTCTGAGCGGGAGGGCCGATGAGCAGTTCTTC
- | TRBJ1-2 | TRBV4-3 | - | CASSQGDRRYTF | TGCGCCAGCAGCCAAGGTGACAGAAGATACACCTTC
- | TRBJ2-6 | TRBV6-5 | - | CASRRQHSGANVLTF | TGTGCCAGCAGGAGACAGCACTCTGGGGCCAACGTCCTGACTTTC
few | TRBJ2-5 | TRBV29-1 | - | CSVGDTVGETQYF | TGCAGCGTTGGGGACACGGTTGGGGAGACCCAGTACTTC
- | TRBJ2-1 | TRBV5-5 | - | CASSQLEAEQFF | TGTGCCAGCAGCCAACTGGAGGCTGAGCAGTTCTTC
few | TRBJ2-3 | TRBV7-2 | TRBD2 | CASSQTGTSGSDTQYF | TGTGCCAGCAGCCAAACGGGGACTAGCGGATCAGATACGCAGTATTTT
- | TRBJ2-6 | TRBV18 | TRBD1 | CASSPLQGRGSGANVLTF | TGTGCCAGCTCACCACTACAGGGGCGAGGTTCTGGGGCCAACGTCCTGACTTTC